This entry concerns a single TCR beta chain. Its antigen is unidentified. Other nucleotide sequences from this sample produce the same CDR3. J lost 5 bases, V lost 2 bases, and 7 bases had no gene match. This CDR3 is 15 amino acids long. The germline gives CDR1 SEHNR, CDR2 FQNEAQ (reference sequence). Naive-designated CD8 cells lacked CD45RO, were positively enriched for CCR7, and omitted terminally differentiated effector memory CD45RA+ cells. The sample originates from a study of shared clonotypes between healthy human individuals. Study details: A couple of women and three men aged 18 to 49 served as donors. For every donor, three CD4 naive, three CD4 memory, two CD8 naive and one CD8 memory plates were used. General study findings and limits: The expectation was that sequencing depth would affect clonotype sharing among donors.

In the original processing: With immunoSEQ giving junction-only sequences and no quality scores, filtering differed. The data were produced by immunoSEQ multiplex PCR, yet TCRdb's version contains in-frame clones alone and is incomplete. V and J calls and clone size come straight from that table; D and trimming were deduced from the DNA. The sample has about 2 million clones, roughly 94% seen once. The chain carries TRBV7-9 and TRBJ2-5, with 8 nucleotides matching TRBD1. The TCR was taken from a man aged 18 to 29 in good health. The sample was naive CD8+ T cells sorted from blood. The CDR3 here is CASSLRTGPQETQYF. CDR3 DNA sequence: TGTGCCAGCAGCTTAAGGACAGGGCCGCAGGAGACCCAGTACTTC.